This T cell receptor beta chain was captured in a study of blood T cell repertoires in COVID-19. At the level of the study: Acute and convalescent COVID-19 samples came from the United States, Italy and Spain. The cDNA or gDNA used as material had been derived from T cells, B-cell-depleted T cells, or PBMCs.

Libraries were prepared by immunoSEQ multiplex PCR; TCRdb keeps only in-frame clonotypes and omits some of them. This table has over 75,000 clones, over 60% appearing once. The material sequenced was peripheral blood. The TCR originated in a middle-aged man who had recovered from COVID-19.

CDR3 coding DNA: TGCGCCAGCAGCTGGGTGGGACACTCTAATGAAAAACTGTTTTTT. Its translation is CASSWVGHSNEKLFF. The V call is TRBV5-1, the J call TRBJ1-4; tentatively, D is TRBD1 (6 bases). V was pared by 3 bases and J by 3 bases, with 12 bases between. Per the germline V gene, CDR1 is SGHRS and CDR2 is YFSETQ. The CDR3 is 15 residues long. The complete variable domain, with remaining parts taken from reference TRBV5-1 and TRBJ1-4, reads KAGVTQTPRYLIKTRGQQVTLSCSPISGHRSVSWYQQTPGQGLQFLFEYFSETQRNKGNFPGRFSGRQFSNSRSEMNVSTLELGDSALYLCASSWVGHSNEKLFFGSGTQLSVL.